These 28 T cell receptor beta chains share one sample of origin, sequenced in a study of T-cell reconstitution after alpha-beta-depleted transplantation in children. As it was prepared, the TCRbeta library received unique molecular identifiers. TCRdb reanalysed the PCR reads using MiXCR and keeps one entry per CDR3 protein. The table records about 540,000 distinct CDR3 sequences, about 16% of them present only once. Here the sequenced sample was PBMCs from the stem cell graft donor, taken from the stem cell graft. The source of these receptors is a human donor who donated a stem cell graft to a child with acute lymphoblastic leukemia.

The chain joins TRBV27 to TRBJ2-5; no reliable D call. The CDR3 has 15 amino acids. Germline V gene sequence: CDR1 MNHEY, CDR2 SMNVEV (reference sequence). Trimming removed 4 bases from V and 5 bases from J, with 17 bases in between. DNA of the CDR3: TGTGCCAGCAGTTCGCCGCGGTTGGCCCGTGAGACCCAGTACTTC. Translation gives CASSSPRLARETQYF.

This clonotype came up a few times. The V gene is TRBV4-1, the J gene TRBJ2-1; 9 positions match TRBD2. The J segment lost 5 bases and the V segment lost 6 bases, leaving 8 bases of the junction unmatched. This CDR3 has 15 amino acids. Germline lookup yields CDR1 MGHRA and CDR2 YSYEKL. In DNA, the CDR3 is TGCGCCAGCAGTTCCGTAGCGGGGGCGAACAATGAGCAGTTCTTC. This gives the protein CASSSVAGANNEQFF.

This clonotype was found many times. V usage is TRBV5-1 and J usage is TRBJ2-7; weak D call: TRBD2 (5 bases). The germline V gene encodes CDR1 SGHRS and CDR2 YFSETQ. Trimming cost V 1 base and J 4 bases, with 12 bases left between them. The CDR3 runs to 14 residues. CDR3 nucleotide sequence: TGCGCCAGCAGCTTGCGGGCAGCGGATTACGAGCAGTACTTC. Translating it yields CASSLRAADYEQYF.

CDR3 sequence reads: CASSPWTLAGELFF. The CDR3 nucleotides read TGTGCCAGCAGCCCCTGGACTTTGGCCGGGGAGCTGTTTTTT. This rearrangement joins TRBV3-1 to TRBJ2-2, with D possibly TRBD2 on 5 matching bases. CDR3 size: 14 residues. Trimming took 4 bases from V and 6 from J, leaving 12 bases between them. Germline V gene lookup returns CDR1 LGHDT and CDR2 YNNKEL (reference sequence).

V usage is TRBV5-1 and J usage is TRBJ2-7; D call uncertain. CDR3 length equals 13 residues. CDR1 SGHRS and CDR2 YFSETQ come from the germline V gene. Trimming cost V 0 bases and J 5 bases, with 9 bases left between them. The CDR3 protein is CASSLAASHEQYF. DNA of the CDR3: TGCGCCAGCAGCTTGGCAGCTTCCCACGAGCAGTACTTC.

This clonotype was seen more than once but under ten times. This rearrangement joins TRBV6-5 to TRBJ1-1; possibly TRBD1 for D (5 bases). CDR1 is MNHEY, CDR2 SVGAGI, per germline. Trimming removed 2 bases from V and 3 bases from J, with 10 bases in between. The CDR3 runs 14 residues. DNA of the CDR3: TGTGCCAGCAGTTACGTGGGGGGGTACACTGAAGCTTTCTTT. Translated, it gives CASSYVGGYTEAFF.

This clonotype has a count of ten or more. The chain combines TRBV29-1 with TRBJ2-3; TRBD2 matches at 9 bases. V was pared by 4 bases and J by 2 bases, with 4 bases of the junction left unmatched. The CDR3 sequence is 14 residues long. Per germline, CDR1 SQVTM and CDR2 ANQGSEA. CDR3 sequence reads: CSVATSGYTDTQYF. The CDR3 DNA is TGCAGCGTTGCGACTAGCGGCTACACAGATACGCAGTATTTT.

The chain links TRBV2 to TRBJ2-3; no firm D call. The germline gives CDR1 SNHLY, CDR2 FYNNEI. The CDR3 totals 12 residues. The germline V and J ends were trimmed by 7 bases and 1 base, with 6 bases remaining between them. The CDR3 loop is CASIRGTDTQYF. The CDR3 nucleotides read TGTGCCAGCATACGGGGCACAGATACGCAGTATTTT.

This clonotype came up a few times. The rearrangement uses TRBV29-1 and TRBJ1-4, with TRBD1 matching 9 bases. CDR3 length equals 13 residues. CDR1 is SQVTM and CDR2 is ANQGSEA in the germline V gene. CDR3 nucleotide sequence: TGCACCCCCGGGACAGGGCCTAATGAAAAACTGTTTTTT. Its translation is CTPGTGPNEKLFF.

This clonotype was seen just once. At one boundary the junction diverges from the germline segment, which might be a read error. The chain links TRBV13 to TRBJ2-3, with 12 bases identical to TRBD2. The CDR3 consists of 17 residues. Germline V gene sequence: CDR1 PRHDT, CDR2 FYEKMQ (reference sequence). Here the CDR3 reads CASSLGLAGIWGDTQYF. The CDR3 DNA reads TGTGCCAGCAGCCTAGGACTAGCGGGGATATGGGGAGATACGCAGTATTTT.

The chain joins TRBV19 to TRBJ2-7; a possible D gene is TRBD1 (5 bases). V gave up 5 bases and J gave up 3 bases, with 14 bases separating them. Germline V CDR1 and CDR2: LNHDA, SQIVND (reference sequence). The CDR3 runs 14 residues. The CDR3 here is CASSATGGVYEQYF. CDR3 DNA: TGTGCCAGTAGTGCTACAGGTGGAGTCTACGAGCAGTACTTC.

The chain combines TRBV6-1 with TRBJ2-7; 7 bases line up with TRBD1. The trim removed 0 bases at V and 7 bases at J, leaving 9 bases unmatched. Per germline, CDR1 MNHNS and CDR2 SASEGT. This CDR3 is 15 amino acids long. The CDR3 region is CASSEAPGQPWEQYF. CDR3 DNA sequence: TGTGCCAGCAGTGAAGCGCCGGGACAGCCTTGGGAGCAGTACTTC.

A few counts support this clonotype. The rearrangement uses TRBV27 and TRBJ2-5; 8 bases fit TRBD1. This CDR3 spans 14 amino acids. Germline lookup yields CDR1 MNHEY and CDR2 SMNVEV (reference sequence). Losses at the gene ends were 6 bases for V and 9 bases for J; bases not matched to a gene: 12. The DNA of the CDR3 is TGTGCCAGCAGGATGGACAGGGTCGAGGGGTCCCAGTACTTC. It codes for CASRMDRVEGSQYF.

This clonotype was seen a handful of times. The chain is built from TRBV12-3 or TRBV12-4 and TRBJ2-1; D gene uncertain. The CDR3 sequence is 14 residues long. The germline V and J ends were trimmed by 3 bases and 1 base, with 7 bases remaining between them. CDR3 DNA sequence: TGTGCCAGCAGTTTTTTCAGTTCCTACAATGAGCAGTTCTTC. It specifies CASSFFSSYNEQFF.

The rearrangement links TRBV7-9 to TRBJ2-7; TRBD2 aligns across 7 bases. The CDR3 has 13 amino acids. Per germline, CDR1 SEHNR and CDR2 FQNEAQ (reference sequence). Trimming took 5 bases from V and 3 from J; bases not matched to a gene: 4. DNA for the CDR3: TGTGCCAGCAGCCGGGCGGGAGACTACGAGCAGTACTTC. It yields the protein CASSRAGDYEQYF.

This clonotype was counted between two and nine times. The chain carries TRBV7-2 and TRBJ2-3; 9 bases align to TRBD2. Germline lookup yields CDR1 SGHTA and CDR2 FQGNSA. CDR3 length equals 14 residues. With 3 bases clipped from V and 4 bases from J, the junction kept 2 bases outside the gene matches. CDR3 sequence: CASSFTSGSDTQYF. CDR3 nucleotide sequence: TGTGCCAGCAGCTTCACTAGCGGGTCAGATACGCAGTATTTT.

The chain carries TRBV5-4 and TRBJ1-1, with D uncertain. The V and J ends lost 0 bases and 0 bases respectively, with 9 bases between them. CDR3 length equals 15 residues. The V gene's germline CDR1 is SGHNT and CDR2 YYREEE (reference sequence). The DNA of the CDR3 is TGTGCCAGCAGCTTGGTAGTTGGATTGAACACTGAAGCTTTCTTT. It is translated as CASSLVVGLNTEAFF.

In its sample, this clonotype was seen a few times. The chain recombines TRBV10-3 with TRBJ2-7; possible D gene TRBD2, 6 bases. Between the trimmed V and J ends, which lost 0 bases and 2 bases, there was a span of 14 bases. CDR1 and CDR2 (germline): ENHRY, SYGVKD. The CDR3 contains 16 residues. CDR3 nucleotide sequence: TGTGCCATCAGTGAGTCGTATAGCGGAGGGGCCTACGAGCAGTACTTC. It translates to CAISESYSGGAYEQYF.

This sequence joins TRBV3-1 and TRBJ1-1; 9 positions match TRBD1. This CDR3 contains 15 residues. CDR1 is LGHDT, CDR2 YNNKEL, per germline (reference sequence). V shed 1 base and J 7 bases; nucleotides not matched to a gene: 7. The CDR3, as DNA: TGTGCCAGCAGCCAAGGGTGGGGACAGGGCGTTGAAGCTTTCTTT. Translation gives CASSQGWGQGVEAFF.

As for this clonotype: The conserved phenylalanine or tryptophan normally closing the CDR3 is absent here, so this likely arose from a read error. The chain carries TRBV11-3 and TRBJ2-3; no reliable D call. Trimming cost V 2 bases and J 2 bases, with 8 bases left between them. The germline V gene encodes CDR1 SGHNT and CDR2 YENEEA. CDR3 size: 14 residues. The CDR3 sequence is CASSLLATTDTQYL. The CDR3 DNA follows: TGTGCCAGCAGCTTACTGGCCACCACAGATACGCAGTATTTG.

V gene TRBV4-1 combines with J gene TRBJ1-5; TRBD1 is a possible D gene (5 bases). With 4 bases removed from V and 4 bases from J, the gap between germline ends came to 8 bases. Germline CDR1 and CDR2: MGHRA and YSYEKL. The CDR3 loop spans 13 amino acids. The CDR3 is CASSPTENQPQHF. CDR3 sequence (DNA): TGCGCCAGCAGCCCGACAGAGAATCAGCCCCAGCATTTT.

The CDR3 loop is CASSFDPVTGKNIQYF. The CDR3, as DNA: TGTGCCAGCAGCTTCGATCCCGTGACAGGAAAAAACATTCAGTACTTC. The chain is built from TRBV5-5 and TRBJ2-4; D possibly corresponds to TRBD1 (6 bases). The length of the CDR3 is 16 residues. Trimming stripped 2 bases from V and 4 bases from J, with 16 bases between. The germline V gene has CDR1 SGHKS and CDR2 YYEKEE (reference sequence). The full variable domain, completed using reference TRBV5-5 and TRBJ2-4, is DAGVTQSPTHLIKTRGQQVTLRCSPISGHKSVSWYQQVLGQGPQFIFQYYEKEERGRGNFPDRFSARQFPNYSSELNVNALLLGDSALYLCASSFDPVTGKNIQYFGAGTRLSVL.

This chain links TRBV6-1 with TRBJ2-3; possibly TRBD1 or TRBD2 for D (5 bases each). The CDR3 extends over 16 amino acids. Between the trimmed V and J ends, which lost 6 bases and 7 bases, there was a span of 23 bases. The germline CDR1 and CDR2 sequences are MNHNS and SASEGT. The CDR3 region has the DNA TGTGCCAGCAGCGCACGGCCGGGACCCCTGGGGAATACGCAGTATTTT. It yields the protein CASSARPGPLGNTQYF.

This clonotype was found a few times. J is TRBJ2-7 and V is TRBV11-2; 7 bases match TRBD1. The length of the CDR3 is 15 residues. Unmatched junction bases numbered 10, after V lost 5 bases and J lost 3 bases. Looked up from germline, CDR1 is SGHAT and CDR2 is FQNNGV. The CDR3 here is CASSIIRDSLYEQYF. The CDR3 bases are TGTGCCAGCAGCATCATCCGGGACAGCCTCTACGAGCAGTACTTC. The full variable domain, completed using reference TRBV11-2 and TRBJ2-7, is EAGVAQSPRYKIIEKRQSVAFWCNPISGHATLYWYQQILGQGPKLLIQFQNNGVVDDSQLPKDRFSAERLKGVDSTLKIQPAKLEDSAVYLCASSIIRDSLYEQYFGPGTRLTVT.

V gene TRBV2 combines with J gene TRBJ2-3; 11 bases align to TRBD2. The CDR3 covers 15 residues. CDR1 and CDR2 from the germline V gene are SNHLY and FYNNEI. V was clipped by 6 bases and J by 1 base; unmatched bases: 3. The CDR3 nucleotides read TGTGCCAGCAGGGCGACTAGCGGGGGCACAGATACGCAGTATTTT. Residues: CASRATSGGTDTQYF. Filled out from reference TRBV2 and TRBJ2-3, the complete variable domain reads EPEVTQTPSHQVTQMGQEVILRCVPISNHLYFYWYRQILGQKVEFLVSFYNNEISEKSEIFDDQFSVERPDGSNFTLKIRSTKLEDSAMYFCASRATSGGTDTQYFGPGTRLTVL.

The table lists this clonotype with a few counts. The genes are TRBV20-1 and TRBJ2-2; 9 bases map to TRBD2. Germline V CDR1 and CDR2: DFQATT, SNEGSKA (reference sequence). CDR3 size: 14 residues. V shed 7 bases and J 6 bases; nucleotides not matched to a gene: 9. The CDR3 DNA reads TGCAGTGTCCAGGGGACTAGCAAAGCCGGGGAGCTGTTTTTT. This translates into CSVQGTSKAGELFF.

In this sample, this clonotype turned up a few times. This chain uses TRBV11-1 with TRBJ2-3; 7 bases are shared with TRBD1. The germline V gene encodes CDR1 SGHAT and CDR2 FQDESV (reference sequence). This CDR3 is 20 amino acids long. Unmatched junction bases numbered 22, after V lost 5 bases and J lost 2 bases. The CDR3 DNA reads TGTGCCAGCAGCCCTCGACAGGGCTCCTTCGATCTGCTCCTCACAGATACGCAGTATTTT. Translated: CASSPRQGSFDLLLTDTQYF.

A few counts support this clonotype. The chain links TRBV20-1 to TRBJ2-7; D not certain. The CDR3 totals 14 residues. Germline V CDR1 and CDR2: DFQATT, SNEGSKA (reference sequence). V lost 2 bases and J lost 0, with 11 bases in between. CDR3 DNA sequence: TGCAGTGCTAGAACCCCTTGGAGCTCCTACGAGCAGTACTTC. Translated: CSARTPWSSYEQYF.